The following is a TCR beta chain sequence with its context. The antigen this receptor binds is unknown. Base qualities are missing; no much larger clone stands one base away. Samples with the label H were taken from distinct, geographically separated regions of the hepatocellular carcinoma nodule. Every patient had early-stage hepatocellular carcinoma and received no therapy prior to surgical resection. Sampled areas lacked macroscopic evidence of necrosis or hemorrhage. In two patients, TCR sequencing (ImmunoSeq) was performed on multiple regions. Frozen resection tissue samples were collected at least 1 cm apart from each other. The DNeasy blood and tissue kit was used to extract genomic DNA from bulk tissue. Relative to germline, V is 5 bases shorter and J is 2 bases shorter, with 12 bases between their ends. The CDR3 has 14 amino acids, counting the end cysteine and phenylalanine. This entry keeps only the CDR3 DNA: 42 bases, framed from base 1. CDR1 and CDR2, looked up from the germline V gene, are SGHTA and FQGNSA.

The entry originates in a study of intratumoral heterogeneity in liver cancer. With respect to the entire study: In the full cohort of 14 patients, the median age was roughly 58 years and the majority of patients were male. RNA-seq, DNA sequencing, TCR-seq and SNP array data from multiple regions of hepatocellular carcinoma specimens were combined in the study to investigate intratumor heterogeneity. The full cohort included more than 65 multiregional samples from about 14 HCC patients, consisting of 45 to 55 tumoral regions and 20 adjacent nontumoral regions.

What the authors observed across the whole study: No significant difference in overall T cell clonality was found between tumor regions within either sequenced patient. Limitations acknowledged by the authors included a relatively low number of patients and under-sampled representation of tumor-infiltrating lymphocytes. In every sequenced patient, tumor region b showed significantly fewer unique T-cell clonal expansions than tumor region a. TCR sequencing reportedly confirmed RNA-seq-based estimates of regional differences in tumor-infiltrating lymphocyte burden.

The immunoSEQ assay was used to sequence TCR beta chain CDR3 regions from genomic DNA. Rearranged VDJ segments were amplified with primers that anneal to V and J segments. In the authors' own workflow: The ImmunoSeq Analyzer software was used to compute clonality and richness metrics. Clones with differential abundance between regions were identified with Fisher's exact test combined with a beta-binomial method for additional stringency. The clones in this table, taken by TCRdb from immuneACCESS, are in-frame only. Not every clone is retained; where verified, under half of the shortfall comes from an unresolved V gene, and the cause of the rest is unknown. That table supplies the V and J calls and clone size; D and trimming were determined from the DNA. This sample is represented by about 6,200 clones; 55% to 75% of them were singletons. The ten largest account for roughly 43% of the sample.

The V gene is TRBV7-2 and the J gene is TRBJ1-2, with the D gene uncertain. The sequencing here drew on tumor tissue, taken before any cancer treatment. This sequence originates from a woman in her seventies with hepatocellular carcinoma. The encoded CDR3 is CASSQISGNYGYTF. The DNA sequence is given as TGTGCCAGCAGCCAGATATCGGGGAACTATGGCTACACCTTC. The CDR3 plus the reference TRBV7-2 and TRBJ1-2 genes for the other parts give the full variable domain: GAGVSQSPSNKVTEKGKDVELRCDPISGHTALYWYRQSLGQGLEFLIYFQGNSAPDKSGLPSDRFSAERTGGSVSTLTIQRTQQEDSAVYLCASSQISGNYGYTFGSGTRLTVV.